The next 20 T cell receptor beta chains were all read from a single sample in a study of T cell changes during pregnancy in multiple sclerosis. Sequenced by immunoSEQ multiplex PCR; TCRdb stores in-frame clones only, minus some. The table shows approximately 10,000 clones, with about four fifths occurring only once. The sequencing here drew on CD8+ T cells from peripheral blood mononuclear cells, taken after pregnancy. These receptors all stem from a female donor in good health, enrolled as a control in a pregnancy study.

The rearrangement uses TRBV4-3 and TRBJ2-1; 13 nucleotides match TRBD2. This CDR3 has 19 residues. Unmatched junction bases numbered 8, after V lost 3 bases and J lost 0 bases. Germline V gene data show CDR1 as LGHNA and CDR2 as YSLEER. The CDR3 reads CASSHTTSGRYHSYNEQFF. CDR3 in DNA: TGCGCCAGCAGCCATACGACTAGCGGGAGGTACCACTCCTACAATGAGCAGTTCTTC.

V is TRBV27 and J is TRBJ2-7; TRBD2 agrees at 7 bases. V dropped 2 bases and J dropped 4; count of bases not matched to a gene: 8. CDR1 and CDR2 (germline): MNHEY, SMNVEV (reference sequence). The CDR3 spans 15 residues. This CDR3 is CASSLTGRALYEQYF. In DNA, the CDR3 is TGTGCCAGCAGTTTAACTGGGAGGGCCTTATACGAGCAGTACTTC.

The genes are TRBV7-9 and TRBJ1-2; D gene uncertain. This CDR3 region has 13 residues. CDR1 SEHNR and CDR2 FQNEAQ come from the germline V gene (reference sequence). The V gene lost 2 bases and the J gene lost 6 bases, with 10 bases spanning the gap. The CDR3 DNA reads as TGTGCCAGCAGCTTATCGGGGAGGGATGGCTACACCTTC. The encoded protein is CASSLSGRDGYTF. The full variable domain, in which reference TRBV7-9 and TRBJ1-2 provide the parts outside the CDR3, is DTGVSQNPRHKITKRGQNVTFRCDPISEHNRLYWYRQTLGQGPEFLTYFQNEAQLEKSRLLSDRFSAERPKGSFSTLEIQRTEQGDSAMYLCASSLSGRDGYTFGSGTRLTVV.

CDR3 amino acids: CASSLAPGYEQFF. The CDR3 DNA sequence: TGTGCCAGCAGCTTGGCCCCGGGATATGAGCAGTTCTTC. The chain combines TRBV5-4 with TRBJ2-1; D perhaps matches TRBD2 (5 bases). The CDR3 extends over 13 amino acids. V dropped 0 bases and J dropped 8 bases, with 9 bases sitting between them. CDR1 SGHNT and CDR2 YYREEE come from the germline V gene (reference sequence).

The V gene is TRBV11-2, the J gene TRBJ1-1; D gene ambiguous. The CDR3 is 12 residues long. The ends were cut back, 3 bases at V and 1 base at J, with 3 bases in the middle. Germline CDR1 SGHAT, CDR2 FQNNGV. The CDR3 nucleotides are TGTGCCAGCAGCTTTAAGAACACTGAAGCTTTCTTT. Amino acids: CASSFKNTEAFF.

V gene TRBV7-9 combines with J gene TRBJ2-1, with D perhaps TRBD2 (6 bases). Trimming pared 5 bases from V and 0 bases from J, leaving 14 bases between. The CDR3 sequence is 16 residues long. CDR1 and CDR2 (germline): SEHNR, FQNEAQ (reference sequence). The CDR3 DNA is TGTGCCAGCAGCCTCGGGGCGGGAAGCTCCTACAATGAGCAGTTCTTC. Amino acids: CASSLGAGSSYNEQFF.

The genes are TRBV10-2 and TRBJ2-7; 8 bases are shared with TRBD2. Trimming at V came to 2 bases and at J to 2 bases, leaving 5 bases not matched to a gene. This CDR3 comprises 15 residues. Germline CDR1 reads WSHSY; CDR2 reads SAAADI. The CDR3 loop reads CASSEKRGPPYEQYF. The CDR3 coding sequence is TGCGCCAGCAGTGAGAAGCGGGGGCCCCCCTACGAGCAGTACTTC.

In its sample, this clone is medium-sized. This chain's CDR3 is CAWSEGQGQPQHF. CDR3 nucleotides: TGTGCCTGGAGCGAAGGGCAGGGCCAGCCCCAGCATTTT. V gene TRBV30 combines with J gene TRBJ1-5, with D perhaps TRBD1 (5 bases). Germline CDR1 and CDR2: GTSNPN and SVGIG (reference sequence). Trimming took 3 bases from V and 7 from J, leaving 13 bases between them. CDR3 size: 13 residues. Full variable domain (remainder filled in from reference TRBV30 and TRBJ1-5): SQTIHQWPATLVQPVGSPLSLECTVEGTSNPNLYWYRQAAGRGLQLLFYSVGIGQISSEVPQNLSASRPQDRQFILSSKKLLLSDSGFYLCAWSEGQGQPQHFGDGTRLSIL.

The chain is built from TRBV4-1 and TRBJ2-5; TRBD2 is a possible D gene (6 bases). The CDR3 runs to 15 residues. V was pared by 0 bases and J by 2 bases, with 10 bases between. CDR1 MGHRA and CDR2 YSYEKL come from the germline V gene. CDR3 DNA sequence: TGCGCCAGCAGCCAAGAGGGGAGGACACAAGAGACCCAGTACTTC. Its translation is CASSQEGRTQETQYF.

The chain uses TRBV6-5 and TRBJ2-7; D is unresolved. CDR1 is MNHEY and CDR2 is SVGAGI in the germline V gene. The CDR3 is 11 residues long. V was clipped by 2 bases and J by 4 bases, with 3 bases between them. The CDR3, as DNA: TGTGCCAGCAGTTACGCGTACGAGCAGTACTTC. This gives the protein CASSYAYEQYF.

This chain links TRBV9 with TRBJ1-2; tentative D call: TRBD1 (6 bases). Per the germline V gene, CDR1 is SGDLS and CDR2 is YYNGEE. The V end lost 4 bases, the J end lost 8 bases, and 18 bases lay between the germline ends. The CDR3 length is 14 residues. CDR3 sequence reads: CASSRANRDVGYTF. The CDR3 DNA reads as TGTGCCAGCAGCCGAGCGAACAGGGACGTCGGCTACACCTTC.

The chain combines TRBV30 with TRBJ2-3, with 9 bases lining up with TRBD2. CDR1 GTSNPN and CDR2 SVGIG come from the germline V gene (reference sequence). The junction had 4 bases not matched to a gene; V was cut back by 5 bases and J by 4 bases. This CDR3 spans 13 amino acids. In DNA form, the CDR3 reads TGTGCCTGGGTCCGACTAGCGGCAGATACGCAGTATTTT. As protein: CAWVRLAADTQYF.

This clone was observed once. This chain joins TRBV6-1 and TRBJ2-2; 9 bases map to TRBD1. This CDR3 spans 15 amino acids. V shed 0 bases, J shed 4 bases, and the junction held 0 bases outside the gene matches. The V gene's germline CDR1 is MNHNS and CDR2 SASEGT. CDR3 sequence: CASSEATGGTGELFF. The CDR3 bases are TGTGCCAGCAGTGAAGCGACAGGGGGCACCGGGGAGCTGTTTTTT.

This rearrangement joins TRBV5-6 to TRBJ1-6; 8 positions agree with TRBD1. CDR3 length: 15 residues. Germline lookup yields CDR1 SGHDT and CDR2 YYEEEE. Trimming at V came to 4 bases and at J to 7 bases, leaving 7 bases not matched to a gene. CDR3 protein: CASSPMTGANSPLHF. In nucleotides, the CDR3 is TGTGCCAGCAGCCCGATGACAGGGGCGAATTCACCCCTCCACTTT.

The rearrangement uses TRBV15 and TRBJ1-1, with 9 bases that match TRBD1. Germline V gene lookup returns CDR1 LNHNV and CDR2 YYDKDF (reference sequence). V lost 4 bases, J lost 0 bases, and 9 bases stayed unmatched. CDR3 length: 17 amino acids. CDR3 sequence: CATSIPGQGAMNTEAFF. The CDR3 DNA sequence: TGTGCCACCAGCATTCCGGGACAGGGAGCCATGAACACTGAAGCTTTCTTT.

The gene calls are TRBV6-4 and TRBJ2-3; D possibly corresponds to TRBD1 (6 bases). The CDR3 is 15 residues long. Between the trimmed V and J ends, which lost 6 bases and 0 bases, there was a span of 13 bases. In germline, CDR1 is MRHNA, CDR2 SNTAGT. Written as DNA, the CDR3 is TGTGCCAGCAGCGTATCACAGGGAAGCACAGATACGCAGTATTTT. It translates to CASSVSQGSTDTQYF.

This chain connects TRBV4-1 to TRBJ2-7; D gene unclear. The CDR3 extends over 13 amino acids. Germline V gene data show CDR1 as MGHRA and CDR2 as YSYEKL. V shed 4 bases and J shed 2 bases, with 9 bases lying between them. The CDR3 DNA follows: TGCGCCAGCAGCCTAGACTCGGCCTACGAGCAGTACTTC. Its translation is CASSLDSAYEQYF.

In its sample, this clone was seen once. This chain uses TRBV6-4 with TRBJ2-2; perhaps TRBD1 as D (6 bases). Deletions cut 0 bases from V and 1 base from J, with 9 bases between. This CDR3 contains 16 residues. CDR1 and CDR2 from the germline V gene are MRHNA and SNTAGT. Here the CDR3 reads CASSDSGAGNTGELFF. The CDR3 DNA follows: TGTGCCAGCAGTGACTCGGGGGCAGGGAACACCGGGGAGCTGTTTTTT.

The chain links TRBV7-2 to TRBJ2-7, with 9 bases that match TRBD2. The CDR3 loop spans 14 amino acids. V lost 1 base, J lost 4 bases, and 2 bases stayed unmatched. From germline, CDR1 is SGHTA and CDR2 FQGNSA. CDR3 sequence: CASSLGLAVYEQYF. The CDR3 DNA reads TGTGCCAGCAGCTTAGGACTAGCGGTTTACGAGCAGTACTTC. Complete variable domain (other parts from reference TRBV7-2 and TRBJ2-7): GAGVSQSPSNKVTEKGKDVELRCDPISGHTALYWYRQSLGQGLEFLIYFQGNSAPDKSGLPSDRFSAERTGGSVSTLTIQRTQQEDSAVYLCASSLGLAVYEQYFGPGTRLTVT.

The chain links TRBV9 to TRBJ2-1; TRBD2 matches 7 bases. This CDR3 contains 16 residues. In germline, CDR1 is SGDLS, CDR2 YYNGEE. V shed 0 bases, J shed 4 bases, and the junction held 7 bases outside the gene matches. The CDR3 sequence is CASSVESSGRYNEQFF. CDR3 DNA: TGTGCCAGCAGCGTAGAGTCTAGCGGAAGATACAATGAGCAGTTCTTC.